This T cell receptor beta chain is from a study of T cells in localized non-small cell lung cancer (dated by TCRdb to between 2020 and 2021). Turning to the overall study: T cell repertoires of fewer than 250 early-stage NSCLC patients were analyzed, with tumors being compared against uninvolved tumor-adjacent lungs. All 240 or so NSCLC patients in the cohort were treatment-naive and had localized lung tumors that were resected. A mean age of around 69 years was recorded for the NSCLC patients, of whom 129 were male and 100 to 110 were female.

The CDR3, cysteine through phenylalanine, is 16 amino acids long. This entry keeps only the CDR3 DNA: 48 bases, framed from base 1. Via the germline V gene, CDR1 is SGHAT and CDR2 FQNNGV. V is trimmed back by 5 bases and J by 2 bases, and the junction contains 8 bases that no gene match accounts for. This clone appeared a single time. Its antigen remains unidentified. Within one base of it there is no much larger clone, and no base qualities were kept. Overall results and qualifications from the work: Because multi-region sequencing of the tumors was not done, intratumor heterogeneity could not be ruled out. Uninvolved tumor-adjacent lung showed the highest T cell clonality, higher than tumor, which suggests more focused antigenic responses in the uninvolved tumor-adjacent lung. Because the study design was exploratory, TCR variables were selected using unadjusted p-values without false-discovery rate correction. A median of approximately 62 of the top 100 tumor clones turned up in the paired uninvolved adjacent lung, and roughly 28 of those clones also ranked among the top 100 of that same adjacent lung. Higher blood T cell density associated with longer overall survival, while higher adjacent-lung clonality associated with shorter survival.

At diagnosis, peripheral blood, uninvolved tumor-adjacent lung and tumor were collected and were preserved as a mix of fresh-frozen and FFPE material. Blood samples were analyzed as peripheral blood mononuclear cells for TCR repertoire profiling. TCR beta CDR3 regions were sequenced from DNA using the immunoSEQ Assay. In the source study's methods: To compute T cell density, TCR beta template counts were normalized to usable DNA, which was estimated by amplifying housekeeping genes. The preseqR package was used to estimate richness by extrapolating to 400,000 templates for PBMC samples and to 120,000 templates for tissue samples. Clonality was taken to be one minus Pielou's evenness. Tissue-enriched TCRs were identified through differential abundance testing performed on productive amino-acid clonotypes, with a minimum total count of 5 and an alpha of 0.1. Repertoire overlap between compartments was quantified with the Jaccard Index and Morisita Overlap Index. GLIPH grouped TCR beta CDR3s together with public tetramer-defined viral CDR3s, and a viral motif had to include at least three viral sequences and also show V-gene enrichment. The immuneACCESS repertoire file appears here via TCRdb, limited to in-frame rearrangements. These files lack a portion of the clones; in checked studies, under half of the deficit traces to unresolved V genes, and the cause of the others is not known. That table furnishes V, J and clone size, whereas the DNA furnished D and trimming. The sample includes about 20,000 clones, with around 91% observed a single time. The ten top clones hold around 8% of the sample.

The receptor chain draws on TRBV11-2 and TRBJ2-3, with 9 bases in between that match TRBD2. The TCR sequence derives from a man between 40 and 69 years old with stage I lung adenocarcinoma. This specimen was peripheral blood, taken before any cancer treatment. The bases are TGTGCCAGCAGCATTGGACTAGCGCAACACACAGATACGCAGTATTTT. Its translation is CASSIGLAQHTDTQYF.